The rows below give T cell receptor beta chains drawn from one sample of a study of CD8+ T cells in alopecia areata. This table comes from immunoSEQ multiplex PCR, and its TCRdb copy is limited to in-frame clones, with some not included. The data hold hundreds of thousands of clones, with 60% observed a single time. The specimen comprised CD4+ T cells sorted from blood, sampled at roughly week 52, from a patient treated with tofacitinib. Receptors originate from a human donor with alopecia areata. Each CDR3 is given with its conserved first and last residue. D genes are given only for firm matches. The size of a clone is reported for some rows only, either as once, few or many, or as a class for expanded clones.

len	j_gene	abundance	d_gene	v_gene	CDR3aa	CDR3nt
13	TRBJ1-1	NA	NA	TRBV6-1	CASSEQPNTEAFF	TGTGCCAGCAGTGAACAGCCGAACACTGAAGCTTTCTTT
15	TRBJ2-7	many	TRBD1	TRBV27	CASGTPGQNTYEQYF	TGTGCCAGCGGGACCCCGGGACAGAACACCTACGAGCAGTACTTC
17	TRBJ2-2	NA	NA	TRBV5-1	CASSLGRTRRDTGELFF	TGCGCCAGCAGCTTGGGTCGGACTCGGCGAGACACCGGGGAGCTGTTTTTT
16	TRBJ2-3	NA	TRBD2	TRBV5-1	CASSLWTSGLQDTQYF	TGCGCCAGCAGCCTCTGGACTAGCGGTTTACAGGATACGCAGTATTTT
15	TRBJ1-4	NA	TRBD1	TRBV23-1	CASRSDRATNEKLFF	TGCGCCAGCAGATCAGACAGGGCAACTAATGAAAAACTGTTTTTT
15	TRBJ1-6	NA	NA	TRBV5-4	CASSLYGLNNSPLHF	TGTGCCAGCAGCTTGTATGGGCTGAATAATTCACCCCTCCACTTT
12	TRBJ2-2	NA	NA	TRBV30	CAWGPFTGELFF	TGTGCCTGGGGACCTTTCACCGGGGAGCTGTTTTTT
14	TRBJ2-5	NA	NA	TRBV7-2	CASNQDSHQETQYF	TGTGCCAGCAACCAGGACAGTCACCAAGAGACCCAGTACTTC
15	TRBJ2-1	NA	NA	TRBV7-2	CASSQFRGGANEQFF	TGTGCCAGCAGCCAATTCAGGGGTGGGGCCAATGAGCAGTTCTTC
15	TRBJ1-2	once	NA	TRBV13	CASSLWSGGNYGYTF	TGTGCCAGCAGCTTATGGTCCGGGGGGAACTATGGCTACACCTTC
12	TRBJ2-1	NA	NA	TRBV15	CATSRGLNEQFF	TGTGCCACCAGCAGAGGCTTGAATGAGCAGTTCTTC
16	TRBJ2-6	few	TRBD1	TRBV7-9	CASSPWTGDGANVLTF	TGTGCCAGCAGCCCCTGGACAGGGGACGGGGCCAACGTCCTGACTTTC
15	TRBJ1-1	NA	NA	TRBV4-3	CASSQVGLLNTEAFF	TGCGCCAGCAGCCAAGTGGGTTTATTGAACACTGAAGCTTTCTTT
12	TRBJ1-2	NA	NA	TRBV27	CATRRGNYGYTF	TGTGCCACCCGCCGGGGGAATTATGGCTACACCTTC
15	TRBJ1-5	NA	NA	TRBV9	CASSVGQGFSQPQHF	TGTGCCAGCAGCGTAGGGCAGGGTTTTTCTCAGCCCCAGCATTTT
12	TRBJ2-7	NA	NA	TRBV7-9	CASGDEGTSQYF	TGTGCCAGCGGGGATGAGGGGACATCTCAGTACTTC
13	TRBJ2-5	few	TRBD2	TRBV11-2	CASTPGGVETQYF	TGTGCCAGCACCCCGGGGGGGGTAGAGACCCAGTACTTC
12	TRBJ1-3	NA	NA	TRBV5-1	CASTGSGNTIYF	TGCGCCAGCACTGGATCGGGAAACACCATATATTTT
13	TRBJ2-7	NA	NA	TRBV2	CASTAEVVSEQYF	TGTGCCAGCACGGCCGAAGTAGTCAGCGAGCAGTACTTC
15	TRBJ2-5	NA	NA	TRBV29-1	CSVEPQTSFQETQYF	TGCAGCGTTGAACCCCAGACAAGCTTCCAAGAGACCCAGTACTTC
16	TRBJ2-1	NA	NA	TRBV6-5	CASSSFLGGVYNEQFF	TGTGCCAGCAGTTCCTTCCTGGGGGGAGTGTACAATGAGCAGTTCTTC
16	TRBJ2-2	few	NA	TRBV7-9	CARLATDVGNTGELFF	TGTGCCAGGTTGGCCACGGATGTGGGAAACACCGGGGAGCTGTTTTTT
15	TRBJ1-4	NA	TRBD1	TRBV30	CAWSVLAGGREKLFF	TGTGCCTGGAGTGTACTCGCAGGGGGCCGGGAAAAACTGTTTTTT
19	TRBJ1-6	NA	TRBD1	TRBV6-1	CASSETMDRVRTYNSPLHF	TGTGCCAGCAGTGAAACCATGGACAGGGTCCGAACCTATAATTCACCCCTCCACTTT
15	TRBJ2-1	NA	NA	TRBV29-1	CSVREAMTVNNEQFF	TGCAGCGTCAGGGAGGCCATGACGGTAAACAATGAGCAGTTCTTC
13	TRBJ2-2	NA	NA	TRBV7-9	CASSPKLGGELFF	TGTGCCAGCAGTCCCAAATTGGGCGGGGAGCTGTTTTTT
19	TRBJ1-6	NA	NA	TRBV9	CASSLGPNKGSSYNSPLHF	TGTGCCAGCAGCTTGGGGCCCAACAAGGGGAGCTCCTATAATTCACCCCTCCACTTT
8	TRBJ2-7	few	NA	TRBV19	CASSIEYF	TGTGCCAGTAGTATCGAGTACTTC
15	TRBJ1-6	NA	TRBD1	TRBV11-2	CASSWTGMDNSPLHF	TGTGCCAGCAGCTGGACAGGGATGGATAATTCACCCCTCCACTTT
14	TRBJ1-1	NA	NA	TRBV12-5	CASGMGRLNTEAFF	TGTGCTAGTGGTATGGGCCGTTTGAACACTGAAGCTTTCTTT
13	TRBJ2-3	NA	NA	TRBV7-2	CASSMLGTDTQYF	TGTGCCAGCAGCATGCTAGGCACAGATACGCAGTATTTT
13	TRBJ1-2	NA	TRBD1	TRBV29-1	CSVEDRGRYGYTF	TGCAGCGTGGAGGACAGGGGCCGGTATGGCTACACCTTC
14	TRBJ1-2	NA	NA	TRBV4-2	CASSLSRANYGYTF	TGTGCCAGCAGCCTAAGCCGTGCGAACTATGGCTACACCTTC
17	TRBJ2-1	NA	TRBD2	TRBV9	CASSVSIAGGKYNEQFF	TGTGCCAGCAGCGTATCAATTGCGGGGGGGAAGTACAATGAGCAGTTCTTC
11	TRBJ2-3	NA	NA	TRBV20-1	CSAQLTDTQYF	TGCAGCGCACAGCTCACAGATACGCAGTATTTT
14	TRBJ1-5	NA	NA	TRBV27	CASKEGRGNQPQHF	TGTGCCAGCAAGGAGGGACGGGGCAATCAGCCCCAGCATTTT
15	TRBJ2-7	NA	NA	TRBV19	CASSIDGDLTGEQYF	TGTGCCAGTAGTATTGATGGGGACCTCACGGGGGAGCAGTACTTC
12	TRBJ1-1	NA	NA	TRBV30	CAWSPYRVEAFF	TGTGCCTGGAGTCCTTACAGGGTTGAAGCTTTCTTT
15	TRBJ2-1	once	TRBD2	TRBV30	CAWSSGLAGYNEQFF	TGTGCCTGGTCCAGCGGGCTAGCGGGGTACAATGAGCAGTTCTTC
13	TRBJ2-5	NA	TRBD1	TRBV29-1	CSVEQGAQETQYF	TGCAGCGTTGAACAGGGGGCACAAGAGACCCAGTACTTC
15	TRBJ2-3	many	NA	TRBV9	CASSVEGGPTDTQYF	TGTGCCAGCAGCGTAGAGGGGGGCCCCACAGATACGCAGTATTTT
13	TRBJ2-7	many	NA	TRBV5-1	CASSLARSYEQYF	TGCGCCAGCAGCTTAGCGAGGAGCTACGAGCAGTACTTC
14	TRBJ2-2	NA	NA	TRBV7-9	CASSLGGDAGELFF	TGTGCCAGCAGCTTAGGCGGCGACGCCGGGGAGCTGTTTTTT
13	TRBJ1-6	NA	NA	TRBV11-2	CASSLSGDSPLHF	TGTGCCAGCAGCCTAAGCGGGGATTCACCCCTCCACTTT
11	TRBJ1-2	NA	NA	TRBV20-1	CSATRGDGYTF	TGCAGTGCTACTCGAGGGGATGGCTACACCTTC
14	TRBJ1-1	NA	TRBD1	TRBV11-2	CASSFRPGGTEAFF	TGTGCCAGCAGCTTCCGCCCAGGGGGCACTGAAGCTTTCTTT
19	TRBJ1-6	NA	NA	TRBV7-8	CASSPRERATAVYNSPLHF	TGTGCCAGCAGCCCGAGAGAGAGGGCCACGGCCGTCTATAATTCACCCCTCCACTTT
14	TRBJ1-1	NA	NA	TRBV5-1	CASSLDRPNAEAFF	TGCGCCAGCAGCTTGGATAGGCCCAACGCTGAAGCTTTCTTT
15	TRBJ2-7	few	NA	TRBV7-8	CASSLVGTNSYEQYF	TGTGCCAGCAGCTTAGTGGGGACCAACTCCTACGAGCAGTACTTC